The clone carrying this T cell receptor beta chain was found many times. Its matching antigen is unknown. The entry originates in a study of T cell repertoires in cytomegalovirus infection. About the study: HLA-B-restricted CMV epitopes that are well studied were used alongside recently identified HLA-C-restricted ones. Public TCR beta signatures marked donors with CMV infection and the matching HLA. General observations from the study: In two of eight donors, the top clonotype was HLA-C-restricted CMV-specific.

Per germline, CDR1 SEHNR and CDR2 FQNEAQ (reference sequence). The V gene lost 5 bases and the J gene lost 6 bases, with 9 bases spanning the gap. The CDR3 spans 12 residues. TCRdb reprocessed the reads with MiXCR, giving one entry per CDR3 protein. The sample contains 300,000 to 400,000 distinct CDR3 sequences, just under 25% of which appear only once. The specimen was cultured PBMCs, collected from culture after CMV antigen stimulation. The rearrangement uses TRBV7-9 and TRBJ2-3; D not certain. The receptor comes from a human donor in good health (CMV status not recorded). Some clones in this sample may be carry-over from other donors' samples. The CDR3 sequence: CASSPPADTQYF. CDR3 in DNA: TGTGCCAGCAGCCCACCGGCGGATACGCAGTATTTT.